The entry below describes one T cell receptor beta chain. Antigen unknown. Trimming stripped 5 bases from V and 4 bases from J, with 12 bases between. Germline V gives CDR1 SGHRS, CDR2 YFSETQ. This CDR3 spans 13 amino acids. Sequencing used immunoSEQ multiplex PCR; TCRdb keeps in-frame clones, though not all of them. The sample has roughly 40,000 clones, 85% to 90% seen once. The data belong to a study of OX40 agonist ivuxolimab in advanced cancers. Study results and limitations: Expanded clones were, on average, more numerous in CD8+ T cells than in CD4+.

The starting material was CD4+ or CD8+ T cells sorted from blood, obtained in a trial of the OX40 agonist ivuxolimab. V and J are TRBV5-1 and TRBJ1-2; D may be TRBD1 (5 bases). The receptor was isolated from an adult with an advanced solid tumor such as melanoma, head and neck, liver or kidney cancer. For the CDR3, the DNA is TGCGCCAGCAGGATGACGGGGACCTATGGCTACACCTTC. Translation gives CASRMTGTYGYTF.